The 13 T cell receptor beta chains in this list originate from one sample, sequenced in a study of blood T cell repertoires in COVID-19. Only in-frame clones appear in the TCRdb table, and some are missing; sequencing was by immunoSEQ multiplex PCR. The sample contains under 500,000 clones, more than 85% of which appear only once. Sequencing used peripheral blood. The receptors derive from a woman under 40 with acute or convalescent COVID-19.

The chain is built from TRBV6-6 and TRBJ1-1, with D maybe TRBD1 (5 bases). Germline V gene sequence: CDR1 MNHNY, CDR2 SVGAGI (reference sequence). Between the trimmed V and J ends, which lost 8 bases and 0 bases, there was a span of 19 bases. CDR3 length equals 16 residues. CDR3 sequence: CASGKPGVGMNTEAFF. DNA for the CDR3: TGTGCCAGCGGTAAACCGGGGGTTGGCATGAACACTGAAGCTTTCTTT.

The V call is TRBV3-1 (or the pseudogene TRBV3-2), the J call TRBJ1-3; D remains ambiguous. This CDR3 comprises 17 residues. Trimming removed 4 bases from V and 4 bases from J, with 20 bases in between. Germline CDR1 is LGHDT and CDR2 is YNNKEL (reference sequence). For the CDR3, the DNA is TGTGCCAGCAGCCCCCGTCGGGAACGCATAGCGGGAAACACCATATATTTT. It encodes CASSPRRERIAGNTIYF.

CDR3 nucleotide sequence: TGTGCCAGCACCCCGGGACTAGCTTCAGATGAGCAGTTCTTC. It yields the protein CASTPGLASDEQFF. V is TRBV2 and J is TRBJ2-1, with 9 bases lining up with TRBD2. The CDR3 is 14 residues long. The V gene end was trimmed by 7 bases and the J gene end by 8 bases; junction bases not matched to a gene: 9. Per the germline V gene, CDR1 is SNHLY and CDR2 is FYNNEI.

The chain combines TRBV2 with TRBJ2-5; D may be TRBD2 (6 bases). CDR3 size: 13 residues. The V gene lost 4 bases and the J gene lost 5 bases, with 11 bases spanning the gap. CDR1 SNHLY and CDR2 FYNNEI come from the germline V gene. CDR3 in amino acids: CASSARGGETQYF. The CDR3, as DNA: TGTGCCAGCAGTGCCCGGGGAGGCGAGACCCAGTACTTC.

The chain links TRBV3-1 (or the pseudogene TRBV3-2) to TRBJ2-5; 10 bases line up with TRBD1. CDR1 is LGHDT and CDR2 is YNNKEL in the germline V gene (reference sequence). The junction had 12 bases not matched to a gene; V was cut back by 4 bases and J by 4 bases. The CDR3 is 17 residues long. The CDR3 loop reads CASSRNSRQGAGETQYF. In DNA form, the CDR3 reads TGTGCCAGCAGCCGCAACTCACGACAGGGGGCGGGAGAGACCCAGTACTTC.

CDR3 residues: CASSPPNARGNEQFF. The CDR3 DNA follows: TGTGCCAGCTCACCACCGAACGCCCGAGGGAATGAGCAGTTCTTC. The chain recombines TRBV18 with TRBJ2-1, with D perhaps TRBD2 (5 bases). The CDR3 contains 15 residues. Trimming took off 0 bases at V and 7 bases at J, with 13 bases between the two ends. CDR1 and CDR2 from the germline V gene are KGHSH and LQKENI.

The J gene is TRBJ1-2, the V gene TRBV7-9; the D is unclear. The V end was cut by 1 base, the J end by 6 bases, with 9 bases between. This CDR3 is 13 amino acids long. From germline, CDR1 is SEHNR and CDR2 FQNEAQ (reference sequence). CDR3 region: CASSLVSRDGYTF. CDR3 nucleotides: TGTGCCAGCAGCTTAGTCTCACGGGATGGCTACACCTTC.

The rearrangement joins TRBV30 to TRBJ2-4; D gene unclear. CDR3 length equals 13 residues. CDR1 and CDR2 from the germline V gene are GTSNPN and SVGIG (reference sequence). The V and J ends lost 8 bases and 2 bases respectively, with 13 bases between them. CDR3 amino acids: CAPFRSTKNIQYF. CDR3 DNA: TGTGCCCCTTTTCGGAGTACCAAAAACATTCAGTACTTC.

The chain employs TRBV4-1 and TRBJ1-1; D perhaps matches TRBD1 (6 bases). V was pared by 1 base and J by 5 bases, with 11 bases between. This CDR3 is 14 amino acids long. Germline loops: CDR1 MGHRA, CDR2 YSYEKL. The CDR3 sequence: CASSQGTGWTEAFF. CDR3 nucleotides: TGCGCCAGCAGCCAAGGTACAGGGTGGACTGAAGCTTTCTTT.

The rearrangement joins TRBV19 to TRBJ2-1; 9 positions match TRBD1. The CDR3 is made up of 13 amino acids. Germline values: CDR1 LNHDA, CDR2 SQIVND (reference sequence). Germline trimming cut 4 bases from V and 8 bases from J; bases unmatched to any gene: 3. CDR3 sequence: CASSRTGGYEQFF. CDR3 DNA: TGTGCCAGTAGTAGAACAGGGGGCTATGAGCAGTTCTTC.

The chain has TRBV9 and TRBJ2-2; 7 positions agree with TRBD1. V was pared by 0 bases and J by 0 bases, with 5 bases of the junction left unmatched. The CDR3 is made up of 17 amino acids. Germline CDR1 reads SGDLS; CDR2 reads YYNGEE. The DNA of the CDR3 is TGTGCCAGCAGCGTAGAGGGACAGAACACGAACACCGGGGAGCTGTTTTTT. As protein: CASSVEGQNTNTGELFF.

The chain recombines TRBV28 with TRBJ1-2; no clear D. CDR1 MDHEN and CDR2 SYDVKM come from the germline V gene. This CDR3 contains 13 residues. The ends were cut back, 3 bases at V and 8 bases at J, with 13 bases in the middle. CDR3 nucleotides: TGTGCCAGCAGTTTCGGCGGATTGATGGGCTACACCTTC. Amino acid sequence: CASSFGGLMGYTF.

J is TRBJ2-3 and V is TRBV7-3, with TRBD1 matching over 7 bases. The CDR3 is 13 residues long. Germline V gives CDR1 SGHTA, CDR2 FQGTGA. V lost 6 bases, J lost 3 bases, and 3 bases stayed unmatched. Here the CDR3 reads CASRPGGTDTQYF. In DNA form, the CDR3 reads TGTGCCAGCAGGCCAGGGGGTACAGATACGCAGTATTTT.